Listed below are T cell receptor beta chains from one sample, sequenced in a study of shared clonotypes between healthy human individuals. Generated by immunoSEQ multiplex PCR, the TCRdb table keeps only in-frame clones and is missing some. The data show around 600,000 clones, with approximately 95% seen just once and about 0.11% held by the top ten. Material: naive CD8+ T cells sorted from blood. The receptors originated from a woman aged 25 to 39 in good health. The CDR3 runs from the conserved cysteine through the conserved F or W. The D gene is left open where the match is weak. Expanded clones get a size class; other rows say once, few or many, or leave the size out.

>TRBJ1-4|TRBV13|TRBD1|NA
TGTGCCAGCAGCACCGGACAGGGTTTGAGGAAACTGTTTTTT
CASSTGQGLRKLFF
>TRBJ2-5|TRBV7-9|TRBD2|NA
TGTGCCAGCAGCCAGGTAGCGGGAGTGGGGGAGACCCAGTACTTC
CASSQVAGVGETQYF
>TRBJ2-1|TRBV6-5|NA|NA
TGTGCCAGCAGTTACCGCCTAGTACACGGGCACAATGAGCAGTTCTTC
CASSYRLVHGHNEQFF
>TRBJ2-6|TRBV5-1|TRBD1|NA
TGCGCCAGCAGCTTGGGACTGCCGGGACAGGGAAAATCTGGGGCCAACGTCCTGACTTTC
CASSLGLPGQGKSGANVLTF
>TRBJ2-1|TRBV19|TRBD2|NA
TGTGCCAGTAGCGAACAAAAACTAGCGAACAATGAGCAGTTCTTC
CASSEQKLANNEQFF
>TRBJ2-2|TRBV27|NA|NA
TGTGCCAGCAGTCCCGGATATTACACCGGGGAGCTGTTTTTT
CASSPGYYTGELFF
>TRBJ1-2|TRBV6-6|NA|NA
TGTGCCAGCAGAGACCCGGACCCGCCTGGCTACACCTTC
CASRDPDPPGYTF
>TRBJ2-3|TRBV23-1|TRBD1|NA
TGCGCCAGCAGTCCCCTGCGGGACAGGGGGCCGATGCACACAGATACGCAGTATTTT
CASSPLRDRGPMHTDTQYF
>TRBJ2-5|TRBV28|TRBD1|NA
TGTGCCAGCAGGGATACAGGGGGATCCGCCCAAGAGACCCAGTACTTC
CASRDTGGSAQETQYF
>TRBJ1-6|TRBV23-1|NA|NA
TGCGCCAGCAGTCAAGCCCCCAGCGGCGGCGGTTCACCCCTCCACTTT
CASSQAPSGGGSPLHF
>TRBJ1-5|TRBV28|TRBD1|NA
TGTGCCAGCAGTCTTACCGGGACAGGGATGAATCAGCCCCAGCATTTT
CASSLTGTGMNQPQHF
>TRBJ2-1|TRBV29-1|TRBD2|NA
TGCAGCGTAAATTCCGGGAGGCTATATGAGCAGTTCTTC
CSVNSGRLYEQFF
>TRBJ2-1|TRBV28|TRBD2|NA
TGTGCCAGCAGTACTCAGCGGGAGAACATGTACAATGAGCAGTTCTTC
CASSTQRENMYNEQFF
>TRBJ2-1|TRBV28|NA|NA
TGTGCCAGCAAACTGCCCGGGAGCGTTCCTAATGAGCAGTTCTTC
CASKLPGSVPNEQFF
>TRBJ2-7|TRBV6-5|NA|NA
TGTGCCAGCAGCGCAACACCGTTCTCCTACGAGCAGTACTTC
CASSATPFSYEQYF
>TRBJ2-1|TRBV6-4|TRBD2|NA
TGTGCCAGCAGTGAGGAGGCCGGGACTAGCGAATACAATGAGCAGTTCTTC
CASSEEAGTSEYNEQFF
>TRBJ2-7|TRBV7-9|NA|NA
TGTGCCAGCAGCCCTAGTGGTCGTCCCTTGGAGCAGTACTTC
CASSPSGRPLEQYF
>TRBJ2-7|TRBV9|NA|once
TGTGCCCAAAGGGTATACGAGCAGTACTTC
CAQRVYEQYF